This TCR beta chain was captured by sequencing in a study of control samples from healthy donors and cancer patients. The table came from immunoSEQ multiplex PCR; TCRdb's copy has only in-frame clones and leaves some out. Altogether some 160,000 clones are present, approximately 94% being singletons, with the ten largest covering 8.5%. This CDR3 spans 18 amino acids. V lost 0 bases, J lost 1 base, and 8 bases stayed unmatched. The germline gives CDR1 SGHDT, CDR2 YYEEEE. Sequenced: blood. This receptor was obtained from a woman between 40 and 50 years old in good health. The chain recombines TRBV5-6 with TRBJ1-5, with 9 bases that match TRBD1. In DNA form, the CDR3 reads TGTGCCAGCAGCTTGGGGGACAGGGCCCTTCTGAGCAATCAGCCCCAGCATTTT. It codes for CASSLGDRALLSNQPQHF.